The 20 T cell receptor beta chains in this list originate from one sample, sequenced in a study of CD8 T cells in Susac syndrome. Random hexamers primed reverse transcription of about 0.5 to 1 ug RNA. A single record per CDR3 protein comes from TCRdb applying MiXCR to the immunoSEQ multiplex PCR reads. Among around 170,000 distinct CDR3 sequences listed, about 96% were seen once. Sequencing input: CD4+ T cells from PBMCs. All receptors derive from a human donor with Susac syndrome.

This clonotype was counted a single time. V is TRBV20-1 and J is TRBJ1-1; D might be TRBD1 (6 bases). Germline lookup yields CDR1 DFQATT and CDR2 SNEGSKA (reference sequence). This CDR3 comprises 15 residues. Between the trimmed V and J ends, which lost 1 base and 1 base, there was a span of 13 bases. This CDR3 is CSARVLGAKNTEAFF. For the CDR3, the DNA is TGCAGTGCTAGAGTCCTGGGGGCTAAGAACACTGAAGCTTTCTTT.

This clonotype is a singleton in its sample. The chain joins TRBV27 to TRBJ2-6, with D unresolved. The CDR3 length is 16 residues. CDR1 and CDR2 (germline): MNHEY, SMNVEV (reference sequence). V was trimmed by 3 bases and J by 2 bases, leaving 11 bases between them. Here the CDR3 DNA reads TGTGCCAGCAGTTTCCGGAGTCCCACTGGGGCCAACGTCCTGACTTTC. Translated: CASSFRSPTGANVLTF. Full variable domain (missing parts from reference TRBV27 and TRBJ2-6): EAQVTQNPRYLITVTGKKLTVTCSQNMNHEYMSWYRQDPGLGLRQIYYSMNVEVTDKGDVPEGYKVSRKEKRNFPLILESPSPNQTSLYFCASSFRSPTGANVLTFGAGSRLTVL.

The gene calls are TRBV29-1 and TRBJ2-7; 11 bases are shared with TRBD1. The junction had 9 bases not matched to a gene; V was cut back by 7 bases and J by 7 bases. The germline V gene has CDR1 SQVTM and CDR2 ANQGSEA. The CDR3 runs 13 residues. The CDR3 region is CSARGQGVYEQYF. CDR3 nucleotide sequence: TGCAGCGCCAGGGGACAGGGGGTTTATGAGCAGTACTTC.

This chain links TRBV12-3 or TRBV12-4 with TRBJ2-6; D ambiguous. The CDR3 covers 17 residues. The V gene lost 5 bases and the J gene lost 0 bases, with 14 bases spanning the gap. CDR3 nucleotides: TGTGCCAGCAGTCCTGGACCACCGGTCTCTGGGGCCAACGTCCTGACTTTC. The encoded protein is CASSPGPPVSGANVLTF.

The chain recombines TRBV2 with TRBJ2-1; D tentatively reads TRBD1 or TRBD2 (5 bases each). The ends were cut back, 0 bases at V and 12 bases at J, with 15 bases in the middle. The CDR3 has 14 amino acids. Germline CDR1 SNHLY, CDR2 FYNNEI. The CDR3 coding sequence is TGTGCCAGCAGTGAAGCCCGGGACGCCTCTGGGCAGTTCTTC. Translation gives CASSEARDASGQFF.

The chain employs TRBV10-3 and TRBJ2-5; the D gene is possibly TRBD2 (5 bases). CDR3 size: 13 residues. Germline loops: CDR1 ENHRY, CDR2 SYGVKD. V was trimmed by 6 bases and J by 1 base, leaving 9 bases between them. The CDR3 loop is CAISRRGQETQYF. CDR3 DNA sequence: TGTGCCATCAGCCGACGGGGCCAAGAGACCCAGTACTTC.

This chain uses TRBV6-5 with TRBJ1-1, with D possibly TRBD1 on 5 matching bases. The CDR3 is 13 amino acids. Germline CDR1 MNHEY, CDR2 SVGAGI. V lost 6 bases and J lost 4, with 12 bases in between. The CDR3 loop reads CASRLAGGTEAFF. CDR3 nucleotide sequence: TGTGCCAGCAGACTCGCTGGGGGCACTGAAGCTTTCTTT.

In regard to this clonotype: An end of the junction does not agree with germline; a read error may underlie this. The rearrangement joins TRBV4-3 to TRBJ2-1, with a possible D match to TRBD2 (6 bases). Looked up from germline, CDR1 is LGHNA and CDR2 is YSLEER. The length of the CDR3 is 14 residues. The CDR3 loop is CASSQGGSHNEQFF. CDR3 nucleotides: TGCGCCAGCAGCCAGGGAGGCTCCCACAATGAGCAGTTCTTC.

The chain is built from TRBV20-1 and TRBJ1-1, with D maybe TRBD1 (6 bases). The length of the CDR3 is 11 residues. Germline V gene data show CDR1 as DFQATT and CDR2 as SNEGSKA (reference sequence). With 5 bases removed from V and 4 bases from J, the gap between germline ends came to 8 bases. The DNA for the CDR3 is TGCAGTGCTCTACAGGGCACTGAAGCTTTCTTT. Encoded protein: CSALQGTEAFF.

The chain employs TRBV21-1 and TRBJ2-7; the DNA was not compared with TRBD1, the D call given in the table. TRBV21-1 constitutes a pseudogene. The CDR3 spans 17 residues. DNA for the CDR3: TGTGCCAGCGGCAACCTCCTATTTTGGGGGCCTCACTACGAGCAGTACGTC. It codes for CASGNLLFWGPHYEQYV.

The chain is built from TRBV28 and TRBJ2-3; D may be TRBD2 (7 bases). Germline loops: CDR1 MDHEN, CDR2 SYDVKM. Between the trimmed V and J ends, which lost 10 bases and 3 bases, there was a span of 23 bases. The CDR3 spans 16 residues. The CDR3 nucleotides read TGTGCCACTCTAGGCGGGGGCGCGGGGGCTACAGATACGCAGTATTTT. This codes for CATLGGGAGATDTQYF.

V and J are TRBV27 and TRBJ2-1; 9 bases are shared with TRBD2. J gave up 6 bases and V 3 bases, and 9 bases lay outside the gene matches. The CDR3 loop spans 16 amino acids. The germline gives CDR1 MNHEY, CDR2 SMNVEV (reference sequence). The CDR3 DNA reads TGTGCCAGCAGTTTGAGGAGTCTAGCGGGACTCAATGAGCAGTTCTTC. It translates to CASSLRSLAGLNEQFF.

The chain uses TRBV5-1 and TRBJ2-5; D ambiguous. The CDR3 runs 14 residues. Germline CDR1 is SGHRS and CDR2 is YFSETQ. V was cut by 4 bases and J by 0 bases, with 10 bases left in between. The CDR3 is CASSLNMYQETQYF. The CDR3, as DNA: TGCGCCAGCAGCCTAAATATGTACCAAGAGACCCAGTACTTC.

This chain links TRBV28 with TRBJ1-6; 10 bases align to TRBD1. Looked up from germline, CDR1 is MDHEN and CDR2 is SYDVKM. V lost 4 bases, J lost 5 bases, and 2 bases stayed unmatched. The CDR3 is made up of 15 amino acids. CDR3 region: CASSWDRGNNSPLHF. The DNA for the CDR3 is TGTGCCAGCAGTTGGGACAGGGGTAATAATTCACCCCTCCACTTT.

This chain joins TRBV6-5 and TRBJ1-4; maybe TRBD1 (5 bases). The CDR3 is made up of 15 amino acids. Trimming shortened V by 0 bases and J by 7 bases, and 12 bases separated the two germline ends. Germline V gene data show CDR1 as MNHEY and CDR2 as SVGAGI. The CDR3 here is CASSYSGTEREKLFF. CDR3 DNA sequence: TGTGCCAGCAGTTACTCCGGGACCGAGCGTGAAAAACTGTTTTTT.

The chain has TRBV15 and TRBJ1-4; 7 nucleotides match TRBD1. The V gene's germline CDR1 is LNHNV and CDR2 YYDKDF (reference sequence). V shed 0 bases and J 7 bases; nucleotides not matched to a gene: 5. The CDR3 runs to 15 residues. The CDR3 DNA is TGTGCCACCAGCAGAGAACGAGGGGGCGGTGAAAAACTGTTTTTT. Amino acids: CATSRERGGGEKLFF.

The chain carries TRBV5-1 and TRBJ2-2; D is undetermined. The germline V gene has CDR1 SGHRS and CDR2 YFSETQ. The CDR3 runs 14 residues. Trimming pared 6 bases from V and 0 bases from J, leaving 9 bases between. The CDR3 nucleotides are TGCGCCAGCAAAGTAGTTTCGAACACCGGGGAGCTGTTTTTT. It yields the protein CASKVVSNTGELFF.

This clonotype has just one count. J is TRBJ2-7 and V is TRBV5-6, with 7 bases matching TRBD1. The CDR3 runs 14 residues. Germline V gene sequence: CDR1 SGHDT, CDR2 YYEEEE. V was pared by 3 bases and J by 0 bases, with 3 bases of the junction left unmatched. CDR3 nucleotide sequence: TGTGCCAGCAGCTCGACAGGGACCTCCTACGAGCAGTACGTC. Translated: CASSSTGTSYEQYV.

There are a few counts of this clonotype. The chain carries TRBV29-1 and TRBJ1-1; no firm D call. V shed 4 bases and J shed 2 bases, with 2 bases lying between them. From germline, CDR1 is SQVTM and CDR2 ANQGSEA. This CDR3 has 10 residues. The CDR3 nucleotides read TGCAGCGTTGGCAACACTGAAGCTTTCTTT. It is translated as CSVGNTEAFF.

This rearrangement joins TRBV12-5 to TRBJ1-5; the D is unclear. The CDR3 contains 13 residues. Germline CDR1 and CDR2: LGHNT and FRNRAP. V lost 3 bases, J lost 6 bases, and 9 bases lay in between. The DNA for the CDR3 is TGTGCTAGTGGTTTCCCGGTGGGTCAGCCCCAGCATTTT. Its translation is CASGFPVGQPQHF.